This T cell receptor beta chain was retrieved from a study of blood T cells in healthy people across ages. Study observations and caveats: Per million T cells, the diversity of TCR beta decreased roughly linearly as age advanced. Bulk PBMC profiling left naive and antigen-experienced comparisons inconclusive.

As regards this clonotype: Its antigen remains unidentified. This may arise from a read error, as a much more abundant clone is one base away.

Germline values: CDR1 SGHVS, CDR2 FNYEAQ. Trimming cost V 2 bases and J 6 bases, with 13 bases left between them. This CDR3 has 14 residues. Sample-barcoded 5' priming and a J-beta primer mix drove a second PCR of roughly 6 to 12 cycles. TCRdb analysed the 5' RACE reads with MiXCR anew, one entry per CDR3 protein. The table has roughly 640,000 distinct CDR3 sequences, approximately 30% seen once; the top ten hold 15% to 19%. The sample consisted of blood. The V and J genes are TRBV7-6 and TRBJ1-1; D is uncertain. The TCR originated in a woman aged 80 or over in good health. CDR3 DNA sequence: TGTGCCAGCAGCTTACAGAGGGCCGGATCTGAAGCTTTCTTT. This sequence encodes CASSLQRAGSEAFF.